This entry lists 15 T cell receptor beta chains sequenced from one sample in a study of blood T cell repertoires in COVID-19 (dated by TCRdb to 2020 to 2021). Libraries were constructed by the immunoSEQ multiplex PCR assay. TCRdb's version of the immuneACCESS table is confined to in-frame rearrangements and falls short of the full clone set. An unresolved V gene accounts for under half of the shortfall where checked; the remainder is of unknown origin. A total of 200,000 or so clones appear in this sample, just under 85% of them only once. Clones ranked in the top ten supply 6.9% of the sample. The specimen was peripheral blood. The receptors were gathered from a human donor with acute or convalescent COVID-19. The donor label of this sample is uncertain.

This chain joins TRBV5-4 and TRBJ2-3; 10 bases fit TRBD2. The V and J ends lost 0 bases and 5 bases, in that order; junction bases with no gene match: 3. CDR1 and CDR2 (germline): SGHNT, YYREEE (reference sequence). This CDR3 comprises 15 residues. CDR3 bases: TGTGCCAGCAGCTTGGACCTAGCGGGGGTAGATACGCAGTATTTT. Amino acids: CASSLDLAGVDTQYF.

Only one count was recorded for this clone. This chain uses TRBV9 with TRBJ1-1, with a tentative D call TRBD1 (5 bases). V was cut by 3 bases and J by 3 bases, with 18 bases left in between. The CDR3 has 16 residues. Looked up from germline, CDR1 is SGDLS and CDR2 is YYNGEE. The CDR3 region is CASSETPRPGDTEAFF. In DNA, the CDR3 is TGTGCCAGCAGCGAGACCCCCAGGCCGGGGGACACTGAAGCTTTCTTT.

V and J are TRBV19 and TRBJ2-2; TRBD2 might be the D (5 bases). Per the germline V gene, CDR1 is LNHDA and CDR2 is SQIVND (reference sequence). The germline V and J ends were trimmed by 4 bases and 5 bases, with 11 bases remaining between them. The CDR3 has 14 residues. The DNA for the CDR3 is TGTGCCAGTAGTACGGACTCCCTAACCGGGGAGCTGTTTTTT. This codes for CASSTDSLTGELFF.

The chain carries TRBV25-1 and TRBJ1-1; TRBD1 agrees at 8 bases. V dropped 5 bases and J dropped 5; count of bases not matched to a gene: 7. The germline gives CDR1 MGHDK, CDR2 SYGVNS. The CDR3 is 14 residues long. DNA of the CDR3: TGTGCCAGCAGTAAGTCCAGGGGGCTAACTGAAGCTTTCTTT. Amino acid sequence: CASSKSRGLTEAFF.

V usage is TRBV7-9 and J usage is TRBJ2-1; D gene ambiguous. Germline V lookup: CDR1 SEHNR, CDR2 FQNEAQ (reference sequence). V dropped 6 bases and J dropped 5 bases, with 14 bases sitting between them. This CDR3 comprises 14 residues. The CDR3 DNA reads as TGTGCCAGCAGATCCCCTCGACTCCACAATGAGCAGTTCTTC. It is translated as CASRSPRLHNEQFF.

J is TRBJ1-2 and V is TRBV30; TRBD1 agrees at 7 bases. This CDR3 is built from 15 residues. The V segment lost 4 bases and the J segment 4 bases; nucleotides outside the gene matches: 12. Germline CDR1 GTSNPN, CDR2 SVGIG (reference sequence). CDR3 coding DNA: TGTGCCTGGACCGCCCCCCGGACAGGCTTCTATGGCTACACCTTC. As protein: CAWTAPRTGFYGYTF.

The chain couples TRBV28 to TRBJ2-7; D is uncertain. The ends were cut back, 6 bases at V and 4 bases at J, with 10 bases in the middle. The CDR3 length is 12 residues. In germline, CDR1 is MDHEN, CDR2 SYDVKM. The CDR3 DNA reads as TGTGCCAGCAGCGTCGGTCTGTACGAGCAGTACTTC. Translating gives CASSVGLYEQYF.

In nucleotides, the CDR3 is TGTGCCAGCAGCCAAGGGACTAGCGGACTTTACGAGCAGTACTTC. It encodes CASSQGTSGLYEQYF. The V and J genes are TRBV3-1 (or the pseudogene TRBV3-2) and TRBJ2-7, with 10 bases that match TRBD2. The CDR3 has 15 residues. The V gene's germline CDR1 is LGHDT and CDR2 YNNKEL (reference sequence). J gave up 4 bases and V 1 base, and 4 bases lay outside the gene matches.

J is TRBJ2-5 and V is TRBV11-2; 7 nucleotides agree with TRBD1. The CDR3 sequence is 15 residues long. Per germline, CDR1 SGHAT and CDR2 FQNNGV. Germline trimming cut 1 base from V and 2 bases from J; bases unmatched to any gene: 4. The CDR3 protein is CASSLGAGGQETQYF. CDR3 bases: TGTGCCAGCAGCTTAGGGGCAGGGGGACAAGAGACCCAGTACTTC. The variable domain in full, with the rest retrieved from reference TRBV11-2 and TRBJ2-5, is EAGVAQSPRYKIIEKRQSVAFWCNPISGHATLYWYQQILGQGPKLLIQFQNNGVVDDSQLPKDRFSAERLKGVDSTLKIQPAKLEDSAVYLCASSLGAGGQETQYFGPGTRLLVL.

This clone has just a few counts. The chain joins TRBV11-3 to TRBJ2-1; maybe TRBD2 (6 bases). This CDR3 comprises 16 residues. V lost 0 bases to trimming and J lost 3 bases, with 12 bases between them. Germline V gives CDR1 SGHNT, CDR2 YENEEA. The CDR3: CASSLDSGEGYNEQFF. DNA for the CDR3: TGTGCCAGCAGCTTAGACTCGGGAGAGGGCTACAATGAGCAGTTCTTC.

The rearrangement links TRBV11-2 to TRBJ2-6; D not resolved. From germline, CDR1 is SGHAT and CDR2 FQNNGV. The CDR3 extends over 15 amino acids. V was cut by 4 bases and J by 0 bases, with 7 bases left in between. The CDR3 here is CASSSTTSGANVLTF. The CDR3 bases are TGTGCCAGCAGCTCTACCACCTCTGGGGCCAACGTCCTGACTTTC.

This clone was detected only a few times. CDR3 DNA sequence: TGTGCCAGCAGTTTTTCCCCAGGTCTTGAGCAGTACTTC. Residues: CASSFSPGLEQYF. The V call is TRBV12-3 or TRBV12-4, the J call TRBJ2-7; D gene uncertain. Trimming removed 3 bases at V and 7 bases at J, with 13 bases between. The CDR3 is 13 residues long.

The rearrangement links TRBV7-2 to TRBJ1-3; 7 bases fit TRBD1. Losses at the gene ends were 5 bases for V and 4 bases for J; bases not matched to a gene: 5. This CDR3 has 14 residues. CDR1 SGHTA and CDR2 FQGNSA come from the germline V gene. The CDR3 here is CASSPSDRGNTIYF. The CDR3 DNA reads as TGTGCCAGCAGCCCTTCGGACAGGGGAAACACCATATATTTT.

The sample holds one count of this clone. The rearrangement uses TRBV30 and TRBJ2-7, with a tentative D call TRBD1 (7 bases). The CDR3 extends over 15 amino acids. CDR1 and CDR2 from the germline V gene are GTSNPN and SVGIG (reference sequence). V lost 2 bases and J lost 1, with 15 bases in between. The chain's CDR3 is CAWSNAQGGSYEQYF. The DNA for the CDR3 is TGTGCCTGGAGTAATGCGCAGGGGGGTTCCTACGAGCAGTACTTC.

This chain uses TRBV6-1 with TRBJ2-7; 9 positions agree with TRBD1. The V gene's germline CDR1 is MNHNS and CDR2 SASEGT. The CDR3 is made up of 15 amino acids. V lost 3 bases, J lost 3 bases, and 6 bases stayed unmatched. The CDR3 spells CASSEGGQGLYEQYF. In nucleotides, the CDR3 is TGTGCCAGCAGTGAGGGGGGACAGGGACTCTACGAGCAGTACTTC.